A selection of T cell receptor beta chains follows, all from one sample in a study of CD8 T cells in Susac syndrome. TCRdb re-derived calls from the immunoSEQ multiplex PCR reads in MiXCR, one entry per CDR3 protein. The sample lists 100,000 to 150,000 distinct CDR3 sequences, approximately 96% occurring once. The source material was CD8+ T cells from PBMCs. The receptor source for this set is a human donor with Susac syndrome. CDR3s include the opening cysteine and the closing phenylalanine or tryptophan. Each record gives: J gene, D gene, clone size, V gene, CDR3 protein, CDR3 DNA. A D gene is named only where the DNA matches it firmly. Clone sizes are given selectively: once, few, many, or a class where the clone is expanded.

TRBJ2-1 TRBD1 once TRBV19 CASTVRDRADEQFF TGTGCCAGTACTGTCCGGGACAGGGCGGATGAGCAGTTCTTC
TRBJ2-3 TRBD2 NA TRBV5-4 CASSFGTSGSTDTQYF TGTGCCAGCAGCTTCGGGACTAGCGGGAGCACAGATACGCAGTATTTT
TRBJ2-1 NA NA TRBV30 CAWSATPLYNEQFF TGTGCCTGGAGTGCGACCCCCCTCTACAATGAGCAGTTCTTC
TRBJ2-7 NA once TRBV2 CASSEGISQSLYEQYF TGTGCCAGCAGTGAAGGGATCTCCCAGAGTTTATACGAGCAGTACTTC
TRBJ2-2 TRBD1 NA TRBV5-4 CASSLRQGNTGELFF TGTGCCAGCAGCTTGCGACAGGGGAACACCGGGGAGCTGTTTTTT
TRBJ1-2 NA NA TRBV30 CAWSGAGSWALGGYTF TGTGCCTGGAGTGGGGCCGGGAGTTGGGCTTTGGGTGGCTACACCTTC
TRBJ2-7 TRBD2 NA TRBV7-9 CASRTGGFTQQYF TGTGCCAGCCGTACGGGAGGTTTTACGCAGCAGTACTTC
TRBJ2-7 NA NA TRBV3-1 CASSQDRWGLGPHSYEQYF TGTGCCAGCAGCCAAGATAGGTGGGGTTTGGGACCCCACTCCTACGAGCAGTACTTC
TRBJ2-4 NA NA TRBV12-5 CASGLDGERNIQYF TGTGCTAGTGGTTTAGACGGGGAGAGAAACATTCAGTACTTC
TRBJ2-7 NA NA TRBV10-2 CASSHQPTSTAYEQYF TGCGCCAGCAGCCACCAACCGACGTCCACGGCCTACGAGCAGTACTTC
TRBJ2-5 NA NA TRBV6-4 CASSDPPTGAAETQYF TGTGCCAGCAGTGACCCACCCACCGGAGCCGCTGAGACCCAGTACTTC
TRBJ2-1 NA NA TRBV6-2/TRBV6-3 CASSYLAGEQFF TGTGCCAGCAGTTACCTCGCGGGAGAGCAGTTCTTC
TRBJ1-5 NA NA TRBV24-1 CATSDLKGGNQPQHF TGTGCCACCAGTGATTTGAAGGGGGGCAATCAGCCCCAGCATTTT
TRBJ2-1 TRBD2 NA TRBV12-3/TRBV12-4 CASSLATPGTSGRDEQFF TGTGCCAGCAGTTTAGCCACCCCAGGGACTAGCGGGAGAGATGAGCAGTTCTTC
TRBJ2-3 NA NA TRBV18 CASSPVIAATDTQYF TGTGCCAGCTCACCAGTAATAGCGGCCACAGATACGCAGTATTTT
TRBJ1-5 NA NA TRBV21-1 CASSAQGGTPSGSNQPQHF TGTGCCAGCAGCGCCCAGGGGGGGACCCCTTCCGGAAGCAATCAGCCCCAGCATTTT
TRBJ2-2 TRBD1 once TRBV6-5 CASSSQGALTGELFF TGTGCCAGCAGTTCCCAGGGGGCCCTCACCGGGGAGCTGTTTTTT
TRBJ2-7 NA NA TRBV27 CASSSGPGSYEQYF TGTGCCAGCAGTTCTGGACCCGGTTCGTACGAGCAGTACTTC
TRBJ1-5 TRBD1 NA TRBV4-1 CASSQGQGAGQPQHF TGCGCCAGCAGCCAAGGACAGGGGGCAGGTCAGCCCCAGCATTTT
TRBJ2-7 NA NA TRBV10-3 CAITVPYEQYF TGTGCCATCACTGTTCCCTACGAGCAGTACTTC
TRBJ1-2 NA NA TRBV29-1 CSVVEEANYGYTF TGCAGCGTTGTTGAGGAAGCTAACTATGGCTACACCTTC
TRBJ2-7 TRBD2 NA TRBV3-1 CASSYVTSGSYEQYF TGTGCCAGCAGCTACGTGACTAGCGGTTCTTACGAGCAGTACTTC
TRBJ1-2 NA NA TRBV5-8 CASSLVPSAQPAYGYTF TGTGCCAGCAGCTTGGTTCCTTCGGCGCAGCCTGCCTATGGCTACACCTTC
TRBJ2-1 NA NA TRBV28 CASSLQGANEQFF TGTGCCAGCAGTCTACAAGGGGCCAATGAGCAGTTCTTC
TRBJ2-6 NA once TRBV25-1 CASSDPRQSGANVLTF TGTGCCAGCAGTGACCCCCGACAGTCTGGGGCCAACGTCCTGACTTTC
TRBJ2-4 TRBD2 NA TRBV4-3 CASSTRTSDFKNIQYF TGCGCCAGCAGCACCCGGACTAGCGACTTTAAAAACATTCAGTACTTC
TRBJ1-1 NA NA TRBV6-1 CASRETGNTEAFF TGTGCCAGCAGGGAAACCGGGAACACTGAAGCTTTCTTT
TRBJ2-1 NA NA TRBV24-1 CATRGDTDNEQFF TGTGCCACCAGGGGGGACACAGACAATGAGCAGTTCTTC
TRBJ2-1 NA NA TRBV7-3 CASSLGSSAGNEQFF TGTGCCAGCAGCTTAGGGTCTAGCGCCGGCAATGAGCAGTTCTTC
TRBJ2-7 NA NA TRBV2 CASRKTGPYEQYF TGTGCCAGCAGAAAAACAGGGCCCTACGAGCAGTACTTC
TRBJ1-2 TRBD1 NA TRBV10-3 CAISVGTEINYGYTF TGTGCCATCAGCGTCGGGACAGAAATCAACTATGGCTACACCTTC
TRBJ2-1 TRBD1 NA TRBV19 CASTTDRDYNEQFF TGTGCCAGCACGACGGACAGGGACTACAATGAGCAGTTCTTC
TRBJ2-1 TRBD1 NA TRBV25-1 CASSEVGQGTYNEQFF TGTGCCAGCAGTGAGGTGGGACAGGGGACCTACAATGAGCAGTTCTTC
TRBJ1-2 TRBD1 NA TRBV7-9 CASSLGQSYGYTF TGTGCCAGCAGTTTGGGACAGTCCTATGGCTACACCTTC
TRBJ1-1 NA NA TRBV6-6 CASLRQMNTEAFF TGTGCCAGCCTTCGACAAATGAACACTGAAGCTTTCTTT
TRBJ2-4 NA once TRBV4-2 CASSHRDRAKNIQYF TGTGCCAGCAGCCACCGGGACCGAGCCAAAAACATTCAGTACTTC
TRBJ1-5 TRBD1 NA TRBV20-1 CSAREIRDSYSNQPQHF TGCAGTGCTAGGGAGATCCGGGACAGCTATAGCAATCAGCCCCAGCATTTT
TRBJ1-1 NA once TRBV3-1 CASSHRSRENFVQAFF TGTGCCAGCAGCCACCGAAGTCGGGAAAACTTCGTGCAAGCTTTCTTT
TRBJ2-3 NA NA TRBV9 CASSRDRGADTQYF TGTGCCAGCAGCCGGGACCGCGGCGCAGATACGCAGTATTTT
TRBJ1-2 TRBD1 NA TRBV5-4 CASSRPGTGYGYTF TGTGCCAGCAGCCGTCCCGGGACAGGGTATGGCTACACCTTC
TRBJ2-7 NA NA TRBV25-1 CASRQGPSYEQYF TGTGCCAGCAGACAGGGCCCGTCCTACGAGCAGTACTTC
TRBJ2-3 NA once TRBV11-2 CASSLDPPAYRTGDTDTQYF TGTGCCAGCAGCTTAGATCCGCCCGCATACCGAACGGGGGACACAGATACGCAGTATTTT
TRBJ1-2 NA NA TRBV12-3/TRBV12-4 CASSGAGFHYGYTF TGTGCCAGCAGTGGAGCAGGATTCCACTATGGCTACACCTTC
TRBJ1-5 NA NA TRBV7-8 CASSLVVSGVSNQPQHF TGTGCCAGCAGCTTAGTAGTATCTGGGGTCAGCAATCAGCCCCAGCATTTT
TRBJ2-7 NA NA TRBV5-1 CASSIPTNRDSEEQYF TGCGCCAGCAGCATTCCGACAAACAGGGATAGCGAGGAGCAGTACTTC
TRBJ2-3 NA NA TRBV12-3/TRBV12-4 CASSRRGETDTQYF TGTGCCAGTTCCCGACGCGGGGAAACAGATACGCAGTATTTT
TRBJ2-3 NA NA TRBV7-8 CASIPKRSRTDTQYF TGTGCCAGCATCCCTAAGAGGTCCCGCACAGATACGCAGTATTTT
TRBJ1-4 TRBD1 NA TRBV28 CASSQDRGSPEKLFF TGTGCCAGCAGCCAGGACAGGGGTTCACCTGAAAAACTGTTTTTT
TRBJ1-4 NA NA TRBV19 CASMNLATNEKLFF TGTGCCAGTATGAACCTTGCAACTAATGAAAAACTGTTTTTT
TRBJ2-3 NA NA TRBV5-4 CASNGGPDTQYF TGTGCCAGCAACGGCGGCCCAGATACGCAGTATTTT
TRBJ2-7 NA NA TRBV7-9 CASSLDLGKQYF TGTGCCAGCAGCTTAGACTTGGGAAAGCAGTACTTC
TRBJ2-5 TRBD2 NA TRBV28 CASSLWTSGVIEETQYF TGTGCCAGCAGTTTATGGACTAGCGGGGTGATAGAAGAGACCCAGTACTTC
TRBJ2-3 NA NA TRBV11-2 CASSYGVTDTQYF TGTGCCAGCAGCTATGGGGTGACAGATACGCAGTATTTT